These T cell receptor beta chains were read from a single sample in a study of blood T cells in healthy people across ages. In TCRdb, the 5' RACE reads were re-called with MiXCR into one record per CDR3 protein. The table records approximately 580,000 distinct CDR3 sequences, less than 25% of them present only once. The data were also submitted as part of a second study, on T cells of mothers and their children.

Source material: blood. These receptors all stem from a boy younger than 18 in good health. CDR3s include the opening cysteine and the closing phenylalanine or tryptophan. The order of the fields is V gene, J gene, CDR3 protein.

TRBV15	-	CATSSVAGGNYEQYF
TRBV28	TRBJ2-4	CASSFPGLARAKNIQYF
TRBV18	TRBJ1-4	CASADRVIDEKLFF
TRBV27	TRBJ2-7	CASSWGQSSYEQYF
TRBV20-1	TRBJ1-1	CSARGATGRNTEAFF
TRBV7-9	TRBJ2-5	CASSASKDFQETQYF
TRBV27	TRBJ1-2	CASSLWQNYGYTF
TRBV4-3	TRBJ2-1	CASSQDPATEQFF
TRBV12-3/TRBV12-4	TRBJ2-5	CTSSFLSGGETQYF
TRBV2	TRBJ1-6	CASSEAWGDSYNSPLHF
TRBV5-5	-	CASSKAGGAVEHEQFF
TRBV12-3/TRBV12-4	TRBJ2-5	CASSGKRFRETQYF
TRBV6-2/TRBV6-3	-	CASSYVDAGASSYEQYF
TRBV15	TRBJ1-1	CATSRGQGGAEAFF
TRBV6-1	TRBJ2-1	CASTGRGLAGGSYNEQFF
TRBV6-1	TRBJ1-4	CASSEQVENEKLFF
TRBV5-1	TRBJ2-7	CASSSGVEQYF
TRBV7-9	TRBJ2-1	CASSLAGTSRSYNEQFF
TRBV10-3	TRBJ2-7	CAIVRREGREQYF
TRBV13	TRBJ1-3	CASRGRGSGNTIYF
TRBV11-3	TRBJ2-2	CASSINTGELFF
TRBV24-1	TRBJ2-7	CATSADSGSNSYEQYF
TRBV28	TRBJ2-1	CASRIWYGPPQIHEQFF
TRBV12-3/TRBV12-4	TRBJ2-5	CASSPPARETQYF
TRBV29-1	TRBJ2-1	CSVGGLAVSYNEQFF
TRBV29-1	TRBJ2-2	CSVAGGTNTGKLFF
TRBV14	TRBJ2-7	CASSQETGSSYEQYF
TRBV4-3	TRBJ2-2	CASSQGGDVGELFF
TRBV5-8	TRBJ2-1	CASSVEAAIYNEQFF
TRBV7-2	TRBJ2-6	CASSFDLRANVLTF
TRBV6-4	TRBJ2-7	CASSDSRTGNWEQYF
TRBV7-2	TRBJ2-7	CASSHWPPALNEQYF
TRBV28	TRBJ1-5	CASRSGGQPQHF
TRBV28	TRBJ2-5	CASTVAGEGSETQYF
TRBV15	TRBJ2-2	CATSRDKLGTGELFF
TRBV13	TRBJ2-5	CASSLGGLGKETQYF
TRBV28	TRBJ2-7	CASRDPGLYEQYF
TRBV27	TRBJ2-1	CASSPTGWHEQFF
TRBV28	TRBJ2-7	CASQTVYEQYF